Presented here are 5 T cell receptor beta chains from one specimen sequenced in a study of identical twins. Via MiXCR, TCRdb re-called the 5' RACE reads, giving one row per CDR3 protein. The table shows some 500,000 distinct CDR3 sequences, with roughly an eighth occurring only once. These data were also reused for a study on yellow fever vaccine responses in identical twins.

Sequencing was done on a sample of CD4+ T cells sorted from blood. Source of these receptors: a woman aged 18 to 35 in good health.

The chain joins TRBV18 to TRBJ1-5; no reliable D call. Germline lookup yields CDR1 KGHSH and CDR2 LQKENI. Deletions cut 3 bases from V and 7 bases from J, with 16 bases between. CDR3 length equals 15 residues. CDR3 sequence: CASSPGSVPGQPQHF. CDR3 bases: TGTGCCAGCTCACCTGGGTCGGTGCCAGGCCAGCCCCAGCATTTT.

The rearrangement joins TRBV30 to TRBJ2-2, with 9 bases fitting TRBD1. This CDR3 comprises 15 residues. The germline CDR1 and CDR2 sequences are GTSNPN and SVGIG (reference sequence). V lost 4 bases and J lost 3; bases outside the gene matches: 6. CDR3 DNA: TGTGCCTGGATATCCGGGACAGGGCACACCGGGGAGCTGTTTTTT. Translated, it gives CAWISGTGHTGELFF.

The rearrangement links TRBV21-1 to TRBJ2-3; the table's D call, TRBD2, was not checked against the DNA. TRBV21-1 is an annotated pseudogene. The CDR3 runs 19 residues. This chain's CDR3 is CASRPLAGGRIATTDTQYF. The CDR3 nucleotides are TGTGCCAGCAGGCCACTAGCGGGGGGGCGGATTGCAACCACAGATACGCAGTATTTT.

This clonotype has ten or more counts. The rearrangement uses TRBV7-8 and TRBJ1-4; a possible D gene is TRBD1 (6 bases). Germline V CDR1 and CDR2: SGHVS, FQNEAQ. Trimming removed 3 bases at V and 2 bases at J, with 19 bases between. The CDR3 has 18 amino acids. CDR3 amino acids: CASSLRDIAGRTNEKLFF. The CDR3 DNA sequence: TGTGCCAGCAGCTTGCGGGACATAGCGGGGAGGACTAATGAAAAACTGTTTTTT.

This clonotype appeared many times. The chain combines TRBV15 with TRBJ2-5; tentatively, D is TRBD1 (5 bases). V was cut by 0 bases and J by 2 bases, with 10 bases left in between. The CDR3 length is 15 residues. CDR1 is LNHNV and CDR2 is YYDKDF in the germline V gene (reference sequence). The CDR3 DNA reads as TGTGCCACCAGCAGAGAGCGGACACCACAAGAGACCCAGTACTTC. Its protein is CATSRERTPQETQYF. Drawing the rest from reference TRBV15 and TRBJ2-5, the complete variable domain is DAMVIQNPRYQVTQFGKPVTLSCSQTLNHNVMYWYQQKSSQAPKLLFHYYDKDFNNEADTPDNFQSRRPNTSFCFLDIRSPGLGDTAMYLCATSRERTPQETQYFGPGTRLLVL.